These 23 T cell receptor beta chains were sequenced from one sample in a study of T cell changes during pregnancy in multiple sclerosis. Only in-frame clones appear in the TCRdb table, and some are missing; sequencing was by immunoSEQ multiplex PCR. The profile shows over 30,000 clones, 92% of them singletons. The sample consisted of CD4+ T cells from peripheral blood mononuclear cells, taken in the third trimester of pregnancy. The receptors here all came from a female donor with multiple sclerosis, enrolled in a pregnancy study.

V usage is TRBV7-8 and J usage is TRBJ2-2; D is unresolved. This CDR3 comprises 15 residues. Trimming took 3 bases from V and 3 from J, leaving 11 bases between them. Germline lookup yields CDR1 SGHVS and CDR2 FQNEAQ. The CDR3 DNA is TGTGCCAGCAGCTTTTTTAACTCCTACACCGGGGAGCTGTTTTTT. This codes for CASSFFNSYTGELFF.

The CDR3 nucleotides read TGTGCCAGCTCACCACCCGCAGAGCGCTATGGCTACACCTTC. Its translation is CASSPPAERYGYTF. The V gene is TRBV18, the J gene TRBJ1-2; no definite D call. V lost 0 bases and J lost 4, with 9 bases in between. CDR1 and CDR2 (germline): KGHSH, LQKENI. The CDR3 covers 14 residues.

V and J are TRBV6-5 and TRBJ2-7, with D perhaps TRBD2 (6 bases). V was shortened by 10 bases and J by 6 bases, with 19 bases between the two germline ends. Germline CDR1 is MNHEY and CDR2 is SVGAGI. There are 13 residues in the CDR3. The CDR3 nucleotides are TGTGCCACCGGGGGTCTCCAACGATTCGAGCAGTACTTC. This gives the protein CATGGLQRFEQYF.

The chain links TRBV11-1 to TRBJ1-3; the D is unclear. CDR1 is SGHAT and CDR2 is FQDESV in the germline V gene (reference sequence). Trimming took 5 bases from V and 0 from J, leaving 8 bases between them. This CDR3 comprises 14 residues. CDR3 sequence (DNA): TGTGCCAGCAGCCCAGCGGTCTCTGGAAACACCATATATTTT. It yields the protein CASSPAVSGNTIYF. Looking up the rest from reference TRBV11-1 and TRBJ1-3 gives the full variable domain: EAEVAQSPRYKITEKSQAVAFWCDPISGHATLYWYRQILGQGPELLVQFQDESVVDDSQLPKDRFSAERLKGVDSTLKIQPAELGDSAMYLCASSPAVSGNTIYFGEGSWLTVV.

Only one count was recorded for this clone. In DNA form, the CDR3 reads TGCAGCGTTGACCGGGACAGGGGCGGTGGCTACACCTTC. It specifies CSVDRDRGGGYTF. The chain joins TRBV29-1 to TRBJ1-2; 10 bases agree with TRBD1. Germline V gene lookup returns CDR1 SQVTM and CDR2 ANQGSEA. V trimming: 3 bases; J trimming: 7 bases; junction bases outside the gene matches: 5. The CDR3 has 13 amino acids.

The gene calls are TRBV5-6 and TRBJ1-1, with D unresolved. The length of the CDR3 is 12 residues. CDR1 SGHDT and CDR2 YYEEEE come from the germline V gene. Trimming stripped 4 bases from V and 4 bases from J, with 8 bases between. The CDR3 sequence is CASSRVGTEAFF. CDR3 coding DNA: TGTGCCAGCAGCCGGGTCGGCACTGAAGCTTTCTTT.

This clone has just one count. The chain couples TRBV7-9 to TRBJ2-2, with no clear D. This CDR3 is built from 15 residues. Trimming removed 4 bases at V and 0 bases at J, with 9 bases between. From germline, CDR1 is SEHNR and CDR2 FQNEAQ (reference sequence). In DNA form, the CDR3 reads TGTGCCAGCAGCTCCAAACAAGCGAACACCGGGGAGCTGTTTTTT. Its translation: CASSSKQANTGELFF.

The V call is TRBV18, the J call TRBJ2-1; 9 nucleotides line up with TRBD2. The V segment lost 1 base and the J segment 7 bases; nucleotides outside the gene matches: 5. The CDR3 is made up of 15 amino acids. CDR1 is KGHSH, CDR2 LQKENI, per germline. CDR3 bases: TGTGCCAGCTCACCACTTGCGGGAGGGTCAAATGAGCAGTTCTTC. Amino acid sequence: CASSPLAGGSNEQFF.

CDR3 region: CAWTRQGPSSNQPQHF. The CDR3 DNA sequence: TGTGCCTGGACCCGACAGGGTCCCTCCAGCAATCAGCCCCAGCATTTT. The V gene is TRBV30, the J gene TRBJ1-5, with 7 bases fitting TRBD1. V lost 4 bases and J lost 1; bases outside the gene matches: 10. The CDR3 is made up of 16 amino acids. Germline V gene sequence: CDR1 GTSNPN, CDR2 SVGIG (reference sequence).

This clone came up once. The chain recombines TRBV5-1 with TRBJ1-1; D not resolved. From germline, CDR1 is SGHRS and CDR2 YFSETQ. The V and J ends lost 0 bases and 4 bases respectively, with 13 bases between them. The CDR3 has 15 amino acids. CDR3 residues: CASSLDEGSGTEAFF. CDR3 nucleotides: TGCGCCAGCAGCTTGGATGAGGGTTCGGGCACTGAAGCTTTCTTT.

Points on this clone: Within the sample, other DNA sequences also encode this same CDR3. The chain links TRBV28 to TRBJ2-7, with D unresolved. Germline loops: CDR1 MDHEN, CDR2 SYDVKM. The ends were cut back, 5 bases at V and 1 base at J, with 12 bases in the middle. This CDR3 spans 14 amino acids. The CDR3 region has the DNA TGTGCCAGCAGTCCGGTAAGCGTGTCCTACGAGCAGTACTTC. Translated: CASSPVSVSYEQYF.

This chain links TRBV27 with TRBJ2-7, with a possible D match to TRBD2 (5 bases). Germline V gives CDR1 MNHEY, CDR2 SMNVEV (reference sequence). The CDR3 has 16 residues. V dropped 7 bases and J dropped 0 bases, with 19 bases sitting between them. Here the CDR3 DNA reads TGTGCCAGCACCCCCGATAGGACTCTCAGCTCCTACGAGCAGTACTTC. Translated: CASTPDRTLSSYEQYF.

CDR3 sequence reads: CASSLLAGAATYNEQFF. In DNA, the CDR3 is TGTGCCAGCAGCTTACTAGCGGGAGCTGCGACCTACAATGAGCAGTTCTTC. The chain recombines TRBV5-4 with TRBJ2-1, with TRBD2 identical over 11 bases. J lost 2 bases, V lost 2 bases, and 6 bases had no gene match. CDR3 length equals 17 residues. CDR1 SGHNT and CDR2 YYREEE come from the germline V gene (reference sequence).

V usage is TRBV4-2 and J usage is TRBJ2-2; possibly TRBD2 for D (5 bases). The CDR3 has 18 residues. V shed 3 bases and J shed 4 bases, with 21 bases lying between them. Looked up from germline, CDR1 is LGHNA and CDR2 is YNFKEQ. The CDR3 spells CASSHRVFVRGSTGELFF. The CDR3 DNA sequence: TGTGCCAGCAGCCACCGGGTGTTTGTGAGAGGGTCCACCGGGGAGCTGTTTTTT.

The rearrangement joins TRBV19 to TRBJ2-7; 9 positions agree with TRBD1. With V trimmed by 5 bases and J by 0 bases, 8 bases remained unmatched. The CDR3 has 16 residues. Germline assignment: CDR1 LNHDA and CDR2 SQIVND (reference sequence). In nucleotides, the CDR3 is TGTGCCAGTAGTCCCCGGAGGGGACAGGGCTCCTACGAGCAGTACTTC. Its protein is CASSPRRGQGSYEQYF. Filled out from reference TRBV19 and TRBJ2-7, the complete variable domain reads DGGITQSPKYLFRKEGQNVTLSCEQNLNHDAMYWYRQDPGQGLRLIYYSQIVNDFQKGDIAEGYSVSREKKESFPLTVTSAQKNPTAFYLCASSPRRGQGSYEQYFGPGTRLTVT.

This rearrangement joins TRBV10-3 to TRBJ1-5; D unclear. The CDR3 runs to 13 residues. The germline CDR1 and CDR2 sequences are ENHRY and SYGVKD. The germline V and J ends were trimmed by 4 bases and 4 bases, with 8 bases remaining between them. CDR3 loop: CAISAEQNQPQHF. DNA for the CDR3: TGTGCCATCAGTGCGGAGCAGAATCAGCCCCAGCATTTT.

The chain uses TRBV10-3 and TRBJ2-7; 9 nucleotides match TRBD2. The germline V gene has CDR1 ENHRY and CDR2 SYGVKD. Trimming removed 4 bases from V and 3 bases from J; junction bases left unmatched: 4. The CDR3 contains 14 residues. The CDR3 DNA reads as TGTGCCATCAGTGCCAGCGGGAGGAGCTACGAGCAGTACTTC. It codes for CAISASGRSYEQYF.

This chain uses TRBV19 with TRBJ2-5; 7 bases fit TRBD1. The CDR3 sequence is 13 residues long. The ends lost 3 bases at V and 6 bases at J; junction bases unmatched: 4. Per germline, CDR1 LNHDA and CDR2 SQIVND (reference sequence). CDR3 residues: CASSIQQGQTQYF. The CDR3 DNA reads TGTGCCAGTAGTATTCAACAGGGGCAGACCCAGTACTTC.

The CDR3 reads CASSVLGGGEQYF. The CDR3 region has the DNA TGTGCCAGCAGCGTATTGGGGGGGGGCGAGCAGTACTTC. The gene calls are TRBV9 and TRBJ2-7; 7 bases map to TRBD2. Trimming took 1 base from V and 6 from J; bases not matched to a gene: 4. CDR3 length equals 13 residues. Germline V gives CDR1 SGDLS, CDR2 YYNGEE.

This chain joins TRBV5-6 and TRBJ2-5, with D hard to call. This CDR3 spans 13 amino acids. CDR1 and CDR2 from the germline V gene are SGHDT and YYEEEE. The V end was cut by 4 bases, the J end by 1 base, with 8 bases between. The DNA for the CDR3 is TGTGCCAGCAGCCCGTGGGCCCAAGAGACCCAGTACTTC. It codes for CASSPWAQETQYF. Variable domain in full (rest from reference TRBV5-6 and TRBJ2-5): DAGVTQSPTHLIKTRGQQVTLRCSPKSGHDTVSWYQQALGQGPQFIFQYYEEEERQRGNFPDRFSGHQFPNYSSELNVNALLLGDSALYLCASSPWAQETQYFGPGTRLLVL.

The chain links TRBV2 to TRBJ2-2; weak D call: TRBD2 (6 bases). The V gene's germline CDR1 is SNHLY and CDR2 FYNNEI. This CDR3 has 14 amino acids. V was shortened by 5 bases and J by 7 bases, with 14 bases between the two germline ends. This chain's CDR3 is CASSYTTSFGELFF. In DNA form, the CDR3 reads TGTGCCAGCAGTTATACTACTAGCTTCGGGGAGCTGTTTTTT. Variable domain in full (rest from reference TRBV2 and TRBJ2-2): EPEVTQTPSHQVTQMGQEVILRCVPISNHLYFYWYRQILGQKVEFLVSFYNNEISEKSEIFDDQFSVERPDGSNFTLKIRSTKLEDSAMYFCASSYTTSFGELFFGEGSRLTVL.

This chain links TRBV27 with TRBJ2-1; 11 bases agree with TRBD2. V gave up 6 bases and J gave up 3 bases; unmatched junction bases: 7. Per the germline V gene, CDR1 is MNHEY and CDR2 is SMNVEV (reference sequence). This CDR3 region has 16 residues. The CDR3 here is CASSPTLAGGYNEQFF. The CDR3 bases are TGTGCCAGCAGCCCAACCCTAGCGGGAGGCTACAATGAGCAGTTCTTC.

The genes are TRBV5-1 and TRBJ1-1, with TRBD1 matching over 10 bases. Germline V gene lookup returns CDR1 SGHRS and CDR2 YFSETQ. This CDR3 region has 15 residues. With 4 bases clipped from V and 0 bases from J, the junction kept 3 bases outside the gene matches. The CDR3 sequence is CASSLGQGMNTEAFF. The CDR3 nucleotides are TGCGCCAGCAGCCTGGGACAGGGGATGAACACTGAAGCTTTCTTT.